These 15 T cell receptor beta chains share one sample of origin, sequenced in a study of blood T cell repertoires in COVID-19. Sequencing was performed with immunoSEQ multiplex PCR; in TCRdb, only in-frame clones are kept and a portion is missing. The profile covers some 670,000 clones, with 80% to 90% appearing a single time and under 0.3% taken by the ten largest. Input material: peripheral blood. The receptors here all came from a woman younger than 35 with acute or convalescent COVID-19.

The CDR3 region has the DNA TGCGCCAGCAGCCAAGATGGTGGGGACACAGGATCCTTCAACTATGGCTACACCTTC. Its protein is CASSQDGGDTGSFNYGYTF. The chain employs TRBV4-3 and TRBJ1-2; possibly TRBD1 for D (6 bases). CDR1 and CDR2 from the germline V gene are LGHNA and YSLEER. The ends were cut back, 0 bases at V and 2 bases at J, with 22 bases in the middle. The CDR3 has 19 amino acids.

The chain joins TRBV5-1 to TRBJ1-1; D is undetermined. The CDR3 extends over 14 amino acids. V dropped 3 bases and J dropped 7 bases, with 16 bases sitting between them. Germline CDR1 reads SGHRS; CDR2 reads YFSETQ. The CDR3: CASSSFTTQVEAFF. The CDR3 coding sequence is TGCGCCAGCAGCTCCTTCACGACTCAAGTTGAAGCTTTCTTT.

This clone was seen just once. This rearrangement joins TRBV24-1 to TRBJ2-1; D may be TRBD1 (6 bases). Germline V gives CDR1 KGHDR, CDR2 SFDVKD. Trimming removed 4 bases at V and 5 bases at J, with 14 bases between. The CDR3 covers 15 residues. CDR3 bases: TGTGCCACCAGTGACCAGGGGACCTTCAACAATGAGCAGTTCTTC. Protein: CATSDQGTFNNEQFF.

As concerns this clone: Other DNA sequences from this sample encode an identical CDR3 as well. The chain joins TRBV5-1 to TRBJ1-1; TRBD1 might be the D (5 bases). The CDR3 runs 14 residues. The V end lost 5 bases, the J end lost 0 bases, and 11 bases lay between the germline ends. Per the germline V gene, CDR1 is SGHRS and CDR2 is YFSETQ. The CDR3 region is CASSTDRLNTEAFF. In DNA form, the CDR3 reads TGCGCCAGCAGTACCGACAGATTGAACACTGAAGCTTTCTTT.

V usage is TRBV7-9 and J usage is TRBJ1-6; perhaps TRBD1 as D (6 bases). V was trimmed by 5 bases and J by 2 bases, leaving 10 bases between them. The CDR3 consists of 15 residues. The germline V gene has CDR1 SEHNR and CDR2 FQNEAQ (reference sequence). DNA for the CDR3: TGTGCCAGCAGCCCCGGACAGACCTATAATTCACCCCTCCACTTT. It codes for CASSPGQTYNSPLHF.

V gene TRBV7-8 combines with J gene TRBJ1-5, with D maybe TRBD1 (5 bases). Germline values: CDR1 SGHVS, CDR2 FQNEAQ. The V gene lost 1 base and the J gene lost 3 bases, with 13 bases spanning the gap. The CDR3 runs to 16 residues. CDR3 DNA sequence: TGTGCCAGCAGCTTAGAGTCCAGGGTGGTCAATCAGCCCCAGCATTTT. Amino acids: CASSLESRVVNQPQHF.

The J gene is TRBJ2-3, the V gene TRBV24-1; 7 bases are shared with TRBD1. Trimming at V came to 10 bases and at J to 2 bases, leaving 5 bases not matched to a gene. This CDR3 is 13 amino acids long. Germline CDR1 reads KGHDR; CDR2 reads SFDVKD. CDR3 residues: CATTGTDTDTQYF. DNA for the CDR3: TGTGCCACGACCGGGACAGACACAGATACGCAGTATTTT.

CDR3 residues: CASSLDRVLTEAFF. CDR3 bases: TGTGCCAGTAGTCTCGACAGGGTCCTGACTGAAGCTTTCTTT. This chain connects TRBV19 to TRBJ1-1, with TRBD1 matching 7 bases. The CDR3 is 14 amino acids. The ends lost 5 bases at V and 5 bases at J; junction bases unmatched: 8. The germline V gene has CDR1 LNHDA and CDR2 SQIVND (reference sequence).

This clone was recorded once. The rearrangement uses TRBV24-1 and TRBJ1-3; no reliable D call. Germline CDR1 is KGHDR and CDR2 is SFDVKD. The V end was cut by 1 base, the J end by 5 bases, with 14 bases between. This CDR3 has 16 amino acids. The DNA for the CDR3 is TGTGCCACCAGTGATTTACCACCGGGAACGAGAAACACCATATATTTT. It is translated as CATSDLPPGTRNTIYF.

The chain joins TRBV9 to TRBJ1-1; D is possibly TRBD1 (5 bases). V lost 0 bases to trimming and J lost 1 base, with 10 bases between them. The CDR3 runs to 15 residues. Germline V gives CDR1 SGDLS, CDR2 YYNGEE. CDR3 sequence reads: CASSVVSGKNTEAFF. The DNA of the CDR3 is TGTGCCAGCAGCGTAGTATCAGGGAAGAACACTGAAGCTTTCTTT.

The rearrangement joins TRBV6-5 to TRBJ2-1; weak D call: TRBD1 (6 bases). The V and J ends lost 5 bases and 8 bases respectively, with 19 bases between them. CDR3 length: 15 residues. Germline CDR1 reads MNHEY; CDR2 reads SVGAGI. The CDR3 loop is CASSRQDWRYYEQFF. In DNA form, the CDR3 reads TGTGCCAGCAGTAGACAGGATTGGAGATACTATGAGCAGTTCTTC.

As concerns this clone: Different DNA sequences within this sample yield the same CDR3. This rearrangement joins TRBV5-1 to TRBJ2-7, with D possibly being TRBD2 (6 bases). V was shortened by 2 bases and J by 1 base, with 7 bases between the two germline ends. Germline CDR1 SGHRS, CDR2 YFSETQ. This CDR3 region has 13 residues. CDR3 coding DNA: TGCGCCAGCAGCTTCGGGGGTTCCTACGAGCAGTACTTC. As protein: CASSFGGSYEQYF.

This CDR3 is CASSKQPGSPLHF. The CDR3 DNA reads as TGTGCCAGCAGCAAACAACCAGGGTCACCCCTCCACTTT. The chain employs TRBV7-2 and TRBJ1-6; tentatively, D is TRBD1 (5 bases). This CDR3 is 13 amino acids long. Deletions cut 5 bases from V and 10 bases from J, with 12 bases between. Looked up from germline, CDR1 is SGHTA and CDR2 is FQGNSA.

This chain's CDR3 is CASSPPSGANEQFF. CDR3 DNA sequence: TGTGCCAGCAGCCCCCCCTCGGGTGCCAATGAGCAGTTCTTC. The chain links TRBV4-2 to TRBJ2-1; D not certain. Germline assignment: CDR1 LGHNA and CDR2 YNFKEQ. The CDR3 contains 14 residues. V was cut by 4 bases and J by 6 bases, with 13 bases left in between.

This chain joins TRBV4-1 and TRBJ2-3; no clear D. CDR3 size: 13 residues. CDR1 and CDR2 from the germline V gene are MGHRA and YSYEKL. V was clipped by 1 base and J by 11 bases, with 13 bases between them. The CDR3 nucleotides read TGCGCCAGCAGCCAAGTTCGAAGAGAGAAGCAGTATTTT. It specifies CASSQVRREKQYF.